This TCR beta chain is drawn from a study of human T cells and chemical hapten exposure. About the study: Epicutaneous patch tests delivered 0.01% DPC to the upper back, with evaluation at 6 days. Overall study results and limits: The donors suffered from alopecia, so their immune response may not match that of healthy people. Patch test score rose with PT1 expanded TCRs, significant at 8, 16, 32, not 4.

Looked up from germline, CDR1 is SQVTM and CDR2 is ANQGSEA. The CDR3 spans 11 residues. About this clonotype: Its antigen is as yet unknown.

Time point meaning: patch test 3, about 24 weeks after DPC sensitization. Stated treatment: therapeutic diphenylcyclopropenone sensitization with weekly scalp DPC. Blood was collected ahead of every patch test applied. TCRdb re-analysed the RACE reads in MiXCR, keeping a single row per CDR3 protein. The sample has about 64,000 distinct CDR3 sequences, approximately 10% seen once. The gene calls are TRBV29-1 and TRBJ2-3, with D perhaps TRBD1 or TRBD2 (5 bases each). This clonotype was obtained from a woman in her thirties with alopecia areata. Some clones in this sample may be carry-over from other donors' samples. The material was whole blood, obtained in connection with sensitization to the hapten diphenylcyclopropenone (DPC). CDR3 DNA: TGCAGTCTGGCCAGGGACCGAACGCAGTATTTT. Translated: CSLARDRTQYF.